This T cell receptor beta chain was recorded in a study of OX40 agonist ivuxolimab in advanced cancers. In the study overall: Three patients, one with hepatocellular carcinoma and two with cutaneous melanoma, responded partially.

Note on this clone: Its cognate antigen is unknown.

Overall study findings and caveats: In the expanded peripheral T cells, antigen specificity was never determined. On average, CD8+ T cells showed a greater number of expanded clones than CD4+.

Deletions cut 8 bases from V and 5 bases from J, with 18 bases between. This CDR3 comprises 14 residues. Germline-derived CDR1 and CDR2 are MDHEN and SYDVKM. Method: immunoSEQ multiplex PCR; TCRdb's copy keeps in-frame clones and lacks some. Here the sample spans more than 25,000 clones, roughly 86% being singletons. The specimen comprised CD4+ or CD8+ T cells sorted from blood, sampled in a trial of the OX40 agonist ivuxolimab. The clonotype comes from an adult with an advanced solid tumor such as melanoma, head and neck, liver or kidney cancer. The J gene is TRBJ1-1, the V gene TRBV28, with D unresolved. The chain's CDR3 is CASVGPSGETEAFF. In DNA, the CDR3 is TGTGCCAGCGTGGGCCCCTCCGGAGAGACTGAAGCTTTCTTT.